This T cell receptor (beta chain) was identified during a study of T-cell reconstitution after alpha-beta-depleted transplantation in children. Unique molecular identifiers were incorporated into the prepared TCRbeta library. TCRdb re-derived calls from the PCR reads in MiXCR, one entry per CDR3 protein. The data contain around 530,000 distinct CDR3 sequences, less than 35% of them singletons. The CDR3 is 14 residues long. Germline trimming cut 2 bases from V and 8 bases from J; bases unmatched to any gene: 3. V and J are TRBV12-3 or TRBV12-4 and TRBJ2-1; TRBD1 agrees at 10 bases. The origin of this receptor is a human donor who donated a stem cell graft to a child with aplastic anemia. The material sequenced was PBMCs from the stem cell graft donor, taken from the stem cell graft. The CDR3 region has the DNA TGTGCCAGCAGTTTAAGGACAGGGGGGCATGAGCAGTTCTTC. Translation: CASSLRTGGHEQFF.